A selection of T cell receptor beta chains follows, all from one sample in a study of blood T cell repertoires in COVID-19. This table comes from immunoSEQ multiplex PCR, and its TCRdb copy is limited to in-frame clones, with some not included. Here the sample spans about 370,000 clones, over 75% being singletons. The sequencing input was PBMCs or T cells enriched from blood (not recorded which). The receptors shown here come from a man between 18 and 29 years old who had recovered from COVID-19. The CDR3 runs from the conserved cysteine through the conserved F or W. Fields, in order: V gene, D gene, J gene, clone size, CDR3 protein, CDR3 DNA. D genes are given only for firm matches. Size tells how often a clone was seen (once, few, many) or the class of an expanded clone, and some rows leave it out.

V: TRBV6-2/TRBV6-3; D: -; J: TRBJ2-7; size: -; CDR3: CASSPGSYEQYF; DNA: TGTGCCAGCAGCCCCGGGTCCTACGAGCAGTACTTC
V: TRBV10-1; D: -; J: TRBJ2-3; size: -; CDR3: CASSEGHPGDTQYF; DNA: TGCGCCAGCAGTGAGGGCCATCCCGGGGATACGCAGTATTTT
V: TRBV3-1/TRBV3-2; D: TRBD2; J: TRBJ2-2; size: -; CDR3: CASSRPSGATNTGELFF; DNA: TGTGCCAGCAGCCGACCCAGCGGGGCAACGAACACCGGGGAGCTGTTTTTT
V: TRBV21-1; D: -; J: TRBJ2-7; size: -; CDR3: CASSKAPNLVVRSYEQYF; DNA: TGTGCCAGCAGCAAAGCGCCTAATCTCGTAGTTCGCTCCTACGAGCAGTACTTC
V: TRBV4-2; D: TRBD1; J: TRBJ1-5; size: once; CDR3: CASSLGQGKQPQHF; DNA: TGTGCCAGCAGCCTAGGACAGGGTAAACAGCCCCAGCATTTT
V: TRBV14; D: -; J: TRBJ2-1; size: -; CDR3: CASSQGSGPPYNEQFF; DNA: TGTGCCAGCAGCCAAGGTAGCGGACCCCCCTACAATGAGCAGTTCTTC
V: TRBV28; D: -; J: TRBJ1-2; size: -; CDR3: CASSTRRSYGYTF; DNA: TGTGCCAGCAGTACCCGACGGAGCTATGGCTACACCTTC
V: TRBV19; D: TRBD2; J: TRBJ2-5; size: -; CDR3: CASSINHLAGVEETQYF; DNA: TGTGCCAGTAGTATAAACCATCTAGCGGGGGTGGAAGAGACCCAGTACTTC
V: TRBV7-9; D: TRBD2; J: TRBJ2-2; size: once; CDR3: CASSLRPGTSGSDGELFF; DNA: TGTGCCAGCAGCTTACGTCCCGGGACTAGCGGGAGCGACGGGGAGCTGTTTTTT
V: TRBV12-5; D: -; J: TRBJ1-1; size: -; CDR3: CASGLGRNTEAFF; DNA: TGTGCTAGTGGTTTAGGGAGGAACACTGAAGCTTTCTTT